These 22 T cell receptor beta chains originate from one sample sequenced in a study of T-cell memory formation after mild COVID-19. TCRdb used MiXCR to reprocess the 5' RACE reads, holding one entry per CDR3 protein. The profile covers roughly 620,000 distinct CDR3 sequences, with roughly 17% appearing a single time and about 12% taken by the ten largest. Sequencing was performed on PBMCs or a T cell subset sorted from them (not recorded which). The source is an adult woman who had mild COVID-19 (a few samples of this study predate the infection). Cell type and time point are not known.

This clonotype was recorded a few times. The J gene is TRBJ2-1, the V gene TRBV7-2, with 9 bases lining up with TRBD2. The CDR3 is 12 residues long. The germline CDR1 and CDR2 sequences are SGHTA and FQGNSA. With 11 bases clipped from V and 4 bases from J, the junction kept 3 bases outside the gene matches. DNA of the CDR3: TGTGCCCAGCGGGAGGAGTACAATGAGCAGTTCTTC. This sequence encodes CAQREEYNEQFF.

The genes are TRBV25-1 and TRBJ2-1; D unresolved. V shed 4 bases and J shed 9 bases, with 7 bases lying between them. Germline V gene sequence: CDR1 MGHDK, CDR2 SYGVNS. This CDR3 is built from 11 residues. CDR3 residues: CASSGSSEQFF. CDR3 sequence (DNA): TGTGCCAGCAGTGGCTCTTCTGAGCAGTTCTTC.

V gene TRBV6-5 combines with J gene TRBJ1-1, with no clear D. This CDR3 contains 14 residues. Germline CDR1 reads MNHEY; CDR2 reads SVGAGI. Between the trimmed V and J ends, which lost 5 bases and 6 bases, there was a span of 16 bases. The CDR3 nucleotides are TGTGCCAGCAGTACCAGCGACCGGTACGCTGAAGCTTTCTTT. Translating it yields CASSTSDRYAEAFF.

In this sample, this clonotype turned up a few times. The chain joins TRBV9 to TRBJ2-7; unclear D gene. V gave up 2 bases and J gave up 5 bases, with 8 bases separating them. Per germline, CDR1 SGDLS and CDR2 YYNGEE. The CDR3 sequence is 12 residues long. DNA for the CDR3: TGTGCCAGCAGCGTCGATGGGGACGAGCAGTACTTC. Its protein product is CASSVDGDEQYF.

This clonotype was detected only a few times. The rearrangement joins TRBV15 to TRBJ1-5; maybe TRBD1 (6 bases). V lost 2 bases to trimming and J lost 4 bases, with 15 bases between them. The germline V gene has CDR1 LNHNV and CDR2 YYDKDF (reference sequence). This CDR3 is built from 16 residues. The CDR3 DNA follows: TGTGCCACCAGCAGACCACCAACGGGGGCTAATCAGCCCCAGCATTTT. Its translation is CATSRPPTGANQPQHF. Full variable domain (remainder filled in from reference TRBV15 and TRBJ1-5): DAMVIQNPRYQVTQFGKPVTLSCSQTLNHNVMYWYQQKSSQAPKLLFHYYDKDFNNEADTPDNFQSRRPNTSFCFLDIRSPGLGDTAMYLCATSRPPTGANQPQHFGDGTRLSIL.

The table lists this clonotype with a few counts. The genes are TRBV15 and TRBJ2-2, with D hard to call. The CDR3 contains 15 residues. V was clipped by 2 bases and J by 4 bases, with 11 bases between them. The germline CDR1 and CDR2 sequences are LNHNV and YYDKDF (reference sequence). The CDR3 sequence is CATSRKGPGTGELFF. As DNA, the CDR3 is TGTGCCACCAGCAGAAAGGGCCCGGGCACCGGGGAGCTGTTTTTT.

The chain links TRBV11-3 to TRBJ2-7, with D maybe TRBD1 (6 bases). There are 13 residues in the CDR3. Trimming shortened V by 5 bases and J by 6 bases, and 14 bases separated the two germline ends. Germline V gives CDR1 SGHNT, CDR2 YENEEA. The DNA of the CDR3 is TGTGCCAGCAGCGCAGGGGACCCCTCCGAGCAGTACTTC. The encoded protein is CASSAGDPSEQYF.

The genes are TRBV20-1 and TRBJ1-1, with 7 bases identical to TRBD1. The J segment lost 1 base and the V segment lost 3 bases, leaving 5 bases of the junction unmatched. Per germline, CDR1 DFQATT and CDR2 SNEGSKA (reference sequence). This CDR3 has 14 amino acids. This CDR3 is CSARNRGRNTEAFF. In DNA, the CDR3 is TGCAGTGCTAGGAACAGGGGACGGAACACTGAAGCTTTCTTT.

This sequence joins TRBV6-4 and TRBJ1-1; TRBD1 agrees at 9 bases. This CDR3 has 16 residues. With 5 bases clipped from V and 1 base from J, the junction kept 8 bases outside the gene matches. From germline, CDR1 is MRHNA and CDR2 SNTAGT. CDR3 sequence reads: CASSPQQGAGNTEAFF. As DNA, the CDR3 is TGTGCCAGCAGTCCCCAACAGGGGGCTGGGAACACTGAAGCTTTCTTT.

This rearrangement joins TRBV7-3 to TRBJ2-1, with D tentatively TRBD1 (5 bases). V gave up 5 bases and J gave up 4 bases, with 15 bases separating them. This CDR3 comprises 15 residues. Germline V lookup: CDR1 SGHTA, CDR2 FQGTGA. The CDR3 region has the DNA TGTGCCAGCAGCCGCGACAGAAGCGATTACAATGAGCAGTTCTTC. Residues: CASSRDRSDYNEQFF.

This clonotype came up many times. The chain carries TRBV5-1 and TRBJ1-6; 11 bases line up with TRBD1. The germline gives CDR1 SGHRS, CDR2 YFSETQ. Trimming took 5 bases from V and 10 from J; bases not matched to a gene: 8. The CDR3 contains 15 residues. CDR3: CASSQKGQGGSPLHF. The CDR3 DNA reads as TGCGCCAGCAGTCAAAAGGGACAGGGGGGATCACCCCTCCACTTT.

J is TRBJ2-2 and V is TRBV25-1, with D perhaps TRBD1 (6 bases). The V and J ends lost 0 bases and 3 bases respectively, with 14 bases between them. The CDR3 contains 17 residues. Germline V CDR1 and CDR2: MGHDK, SYGVNS. The CDR3 spells CASSEYWQGRDTGELFF. As DNA, the CDR3 is TGTGCCAGCAGTGAATACTGGCAGGGGCGCGACACCGGGGAGCTGTTTTTT.

J is TRBJ2-5 and V is TRBV29-1; tentatively, D is TRBD1 or TRBD2 (5 bases each). V was shortened by 4 bases and J by 2 bases, with 14 bases between the two germline ends. This CDR3 has 14 residues. Germline V gives CDR1 SQVTM, CDR2 ANQGSEA. The CDR3 DNA is TGCAGCGTTGTCCCGGGGCTAGGGCAAGAGACCCAGTACTTC. Its translation is CSVVPGLGQETQYF. Full variable domain (outside the CDR3, taken from reference TRBV29-1 and TRBJ2-5): SAVISQKPSRDICQRGTSLTIQCQVDSQVTMMFWYRQQPGQSLTLIATANQGSEATYESGFVIDKFPISRPNLTFSTLTVSNMSPEDSSIYLCSVVPGLGQETQYFGPGTRLLVL.

Only a few counts were recorded for this clonotype. The J gene is TRBJ2-1, the V gene TRBV3-1; TRBD2 matches at 11 bases. With V trimmed by 0 bases and J by 5 bases, 6 bases remained unmatched. Per the germline V gene, CDR1 is LGHDT and CDR2 is YNNKEL (reference sequence). The CDR3 sequence is 17 residues long. CDR3 sequence: CASSQEMIAGGDNEQFF. DNA of the CDR3: TGTGCCAGCAGCCAAGAAATGATAGCGGGGGGGGACAATGAGCAGTTCTTC.

The V call is TRBV7-9, the J call TRBJ1-3; D gene uncertain. V gave up 6 bases and J gave up 4 bases, with 16 bases separating them. Germline V gene sequence: CDR1 SEHNR, CDR2 FQNEAQ (reference sequence). The CDR3 consists of 15 residues. DNA of the CDR3: TGTGCCAGCAGTCAAAATTGGCCGTTGGGAAACACCATATATTTT. The encoded protein is CASSQNWPLGNTIYF.

This clonotype was seen a few times. The V call is TRBV18, the J call TRBJ2-3, with D unclear. The CDR3 loop spans 13 amino acids. V lost 0 bases to trimming and J lost 3 bases, with 4 bases between them. Per germline, CDR1 KGHSH and CDR2 LQKENI. The CDR3 loop reads CASSPPQTDTQYF. The CDR3, as DNA: TGTGCCAGCTCACCACCGCAGACAGATACGCAGTATTTT.

This clonotype was picked up a small number of times. The V call is TRBV10-3, the J call TRBJ2-7; 12 nucleotides agree with TRBD2. This CDR3 has 16 amino acids. Germline V gene sequence: CDR1 ENHRY, CDR2 SYGVKD. Trimming took 2 bases from V and 4 from J; bases not matched to a gene: 6. The chain's CDR3 is CAISEPFGLAGYEQYF. In DNA form, the CDR3 reads TGTGCCATCAGTGAGCCCTTCGGACTAGCGGGGTACGAGCAGTACTTC.

This clonotype appeared a few times. This chain connects TRBV15 to TRBJ2-7; a weak D match, TRBD1 (6 bases). Trimming removed 0 bases at V and 1 base at J, with 10 bases between. CDR3 length: 15 residues. The germline V gene encodes CDR1 LNHNV and CDR2 YYDKDF (reference sequence). The CDR3 sequence: CATSRDSDRSYEQYV. Written as DNA, the CDR3 is TGTGCCACCAGCAGAGATTCGGACAGATCCTACGAGCAGTACGTC.

The chain links TRBV7-9 to TRBJ1-4, with D possibly TRBD1 on 5 matching bases. The CDR3 is 14 amino acids. Per the germline V gene, CDR1 is SEHNR and CDR2 is FQNEAQ (reference sequence). V was cut by 6 bases and J by 11 bases, with 19 bases left in between. Written as DNA, the CDR3 is TGTGCCAGCAGTCAACCAGGGCCCCGGGGTAAACTGTTTTTT. Protein product: CASSQPGPRGKLFF. Supplemented by reference TRBV7-9 and TRBJ1-4, the full variable domain reads DTGVSQNPRHKITKRGQNVTFRCDPISEHNRLYWYRQTLGQGPEFLTYFQNEAQLEKSRLLSDRFSAERPKGSFSTLEIQRTEQGDSAMYLCASSQPGPRGKLFFGSGTQLSVL.

This clonotype was observed many times. V and J are TRBV10-3 and TRBJ2-7; D call uncertain. From germline, CDR1 is ENHRY and CDR2 SYGVKD. This CDR3 region has 16 residues. V gave up 4 bases and J gave up 0 bases, with 16 bases separating them. CDR3 sequence (DNA): TGTGCCATCAGTGGGGCCCTGGCAGATTCCTCCTACGAGCAGTACTTC. Its protein is CAISGALADSSYEQYF.

The J gene is TRBJ2-2, the V gene TRBV6-5; D possibly matches TRBD1 or TRBD2 (6 bases each). CDR3 length: 15 residues. Germline V gene sequence: CDR1 MNHEY, CDR2 SVGAGI. Trimming removed 7 bases at V and 5 bases at J, with 17 bases between. The CDR3 sequence: CASTFSGAGTGELFF. The CDR3 DNA reads as TGTGCCAGCACCTTCTCGGGGGCTGGGACCGGGGAGCTGTTTTTT.

This clonotype was seen a handful of times. The chain combines TRBV5-1 with TRBJ1-1; TRBD1 agrees at 12 bases. V gave up 4 bases and J gave up 4 bases; unmatched junction bases: 5. The CDR3 sequence is 15 residues long. Germline assignment: CDR1 SGHRS and CDR2 YFSETQ. CDR3 in DNA: TGCGCCAGCAGCGAGGGACAGGGGGCTGGCACTGAAGCTTTCTTT. This translates into CASSEGQGAGTEAFF.